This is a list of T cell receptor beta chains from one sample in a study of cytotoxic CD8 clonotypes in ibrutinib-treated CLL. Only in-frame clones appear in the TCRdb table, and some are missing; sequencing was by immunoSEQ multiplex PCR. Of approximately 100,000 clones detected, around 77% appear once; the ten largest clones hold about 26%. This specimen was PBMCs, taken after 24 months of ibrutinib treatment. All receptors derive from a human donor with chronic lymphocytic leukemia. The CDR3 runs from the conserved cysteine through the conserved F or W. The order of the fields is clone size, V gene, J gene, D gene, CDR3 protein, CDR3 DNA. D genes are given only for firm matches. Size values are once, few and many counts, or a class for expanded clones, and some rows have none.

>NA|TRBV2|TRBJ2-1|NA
CASSEARVGNNEQFF
TGTGCCAGCAGCGAAGCGCGCGTGGGCAACAATGAGCAGTTCTTC
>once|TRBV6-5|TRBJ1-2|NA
CASSYSSRDYGYTF
TGTGCCAGCAGTTACTCGAGCAGGGACTATGGCTACACCTTC
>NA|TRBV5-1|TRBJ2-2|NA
CASRRQEKNTGELFF
TGCGCCAGCAGACGACAGGAGAAGAACACCGGGGAGCTGTTTTTT
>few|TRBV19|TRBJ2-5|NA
CASRPKVALKETQYF
TGTGCCAGTAGACCAAAAGTGGCTTTGAAGGAGACCCAGTACTTC
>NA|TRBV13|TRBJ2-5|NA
CASSLVSSYETQYF
TGTGCCAGCAGCTTAGTGTCTAGCTATGAGACCCAGTACTTC
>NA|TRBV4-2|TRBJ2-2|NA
CASSQGPANTGELFF
TGTGCCAGCAGCCAGGGACCCGCGAACACCGGGGAGCTGTTTTTT
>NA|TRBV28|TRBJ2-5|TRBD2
CASRSGLAGETQYF
TGTGCCAGCAGGTCAGGACTAGCGGGGGAGACCCAGTACTTC
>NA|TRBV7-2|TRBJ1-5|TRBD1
CASSRDRSNQPQHF
TGTGCCAGCAGCAGGGACAGATCCAATCAGCCCCAGCATTTT
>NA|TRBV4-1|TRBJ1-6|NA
CASSPTGSNSPLHF
TGCGCCAGCAGCCCAACAGGGAGTAATTCACCCCTCCACTTT
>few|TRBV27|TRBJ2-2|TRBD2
CASSLSITSGRTGELFF
TGTGCCAGCAGTTTATCGATCACTAGCGGGAGAACCGGGGAGCTGTTTTTT
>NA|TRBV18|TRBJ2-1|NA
CASSPQDGEQFF
TGTGCCAGCTCACCACAGGACGGGGAGCAGTTCTTC
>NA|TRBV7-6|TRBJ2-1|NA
CASSLAQGGWNEQFF
TGTGCCAGCAGCTTAGCTCAGGGGGGATGGAATGAGCAGTTCTTC
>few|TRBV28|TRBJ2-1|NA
CASGELEAHNEQFF
TGTGCCAGCGGCGAATTGGAGGCCCACAATGAGCAGTTCTTC
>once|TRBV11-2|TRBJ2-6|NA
CASSPTSSGANVLTF
TGTGCCAGCAGCCCTACATCGTCTGGGGCCAACGTCCTGACTTTC
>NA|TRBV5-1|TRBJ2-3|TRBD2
CASSTTHSTSVWTDTQYF
TGCGCCAGCAGCACCACACATTCGACTAGCGTTTGGACAGATACGCAGTATTTT
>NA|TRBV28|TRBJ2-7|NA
CASSTPGPRGPYEQYF
TGTGCCAGCAGCACACCCGGGCCTAGAGGCCCTTACGAGCAGTACTTC
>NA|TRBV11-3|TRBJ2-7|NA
CASSPRPYEQYF
TGTGCCAGCAGCCCCCGCCCCTACGAGCAGTACTTC
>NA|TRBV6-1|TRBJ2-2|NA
CASSEAQERELFF
TGTGCCAGCAGTGAAGCGCAGGAGAGGGAGCTGTTTTTT
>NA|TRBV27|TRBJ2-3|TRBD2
CASSAPRLGGIHTQYF
TGTGCCAGCAGTGCCCCAAGGTTGGGGGGGATACATACGCAGTATTTT
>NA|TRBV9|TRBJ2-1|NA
CASSAGRRGYNEQFF
TGTGCCAGCAGCGCGGGGCGGAGGGGGTACAATGAGCAGTTCTTC